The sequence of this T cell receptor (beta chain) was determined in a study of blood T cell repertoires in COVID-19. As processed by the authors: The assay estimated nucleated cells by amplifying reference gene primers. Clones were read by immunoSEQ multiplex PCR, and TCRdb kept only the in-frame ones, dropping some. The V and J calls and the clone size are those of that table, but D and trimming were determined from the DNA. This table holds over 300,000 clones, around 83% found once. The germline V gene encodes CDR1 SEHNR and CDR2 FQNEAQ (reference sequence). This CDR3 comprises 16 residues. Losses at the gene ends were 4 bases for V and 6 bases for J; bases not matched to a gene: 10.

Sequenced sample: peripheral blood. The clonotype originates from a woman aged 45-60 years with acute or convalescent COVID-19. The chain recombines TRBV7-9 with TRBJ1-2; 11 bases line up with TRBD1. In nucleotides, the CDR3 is TGTGCCAGCAGCTCCAGTCCCGGGACAGGGGGAGATGGCTACACCTTC. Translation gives CASSSSPGTGGDGYTF.